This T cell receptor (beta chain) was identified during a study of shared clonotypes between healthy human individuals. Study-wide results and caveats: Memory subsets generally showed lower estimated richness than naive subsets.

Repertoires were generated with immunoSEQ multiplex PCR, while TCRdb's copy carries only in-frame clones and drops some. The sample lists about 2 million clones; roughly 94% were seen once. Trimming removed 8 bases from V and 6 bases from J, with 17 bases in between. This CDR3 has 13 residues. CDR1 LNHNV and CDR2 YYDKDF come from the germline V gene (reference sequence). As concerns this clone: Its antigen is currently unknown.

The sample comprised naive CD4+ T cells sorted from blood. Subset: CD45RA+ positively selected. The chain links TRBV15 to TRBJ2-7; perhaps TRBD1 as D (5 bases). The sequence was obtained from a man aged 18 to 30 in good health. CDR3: CATQFRGAGEQYF. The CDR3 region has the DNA TGTGCCACCCAGTTTCGTGGGGCAGGCGAGCAGTACTTC.